This TCR beta chain comes out of a study of Graves' ophthalmopathy and Graves' hyperthyroidism. Findings and caveats of the study: Appearing in blood as well were most expanded thyroid clonotypes above 0.001 frequency. It was with 70.59% sensitivity and about 72% specificity that the model predicted ophthalmopathy progression.

This clonotype has a handful of counts. Its specificity is unknown. The CDR3 spans 14 residues. Looked up from germline, CDR1 is LGHNA and CDR2 is YSLEER. Trimming took 4 bases from V and 5 from J, leaving 15 bases between them. For repertoire sequencing, the TCR beta CDR3 regions were amplified from RNA transcripts. The authors performed first-round RT-PCR with HTBI primers and then a second-round multiplex PCR. TCRdb re-called the multiplex PCR reads through MiXCR, storing one row per CDR3 protein. The sample records some 1.1 million distinct CDR3 sequences, about two fifths being singletons. The receptor was derived from an adult man with Graves' hyperthyroidism. Sequences were obtained from peripheral blood or thyroid tissue (not recorded which). The V call is TRBV4-3, the J call TRBJ2-7; no clear D. The CDR3 region is CASSRLVWNNEQYF. The CDR3 region has the DNA TGCGCCAGCAGCCGGTTAGTGTGGAACAACGAGCAGTACTTC.